One T cell receptor (beta chain) is described in this entry. Its antigen is not known. The sample comes from a study of OX40 agonist ivuxolimab in advanced cancers. At the level of the study: Each dose-escalation patient presented with hepatocellular carcinoma, melanoma, renal cell or head and neck cancer. Participants averaged approximately 65 years of age (range about 23 to 80) and were less than 85% male.

Study outcomes and limitations: Clones of CD4+ and CD8+ blood T cells grew by week 6 at doses of 0.1 to 3.0 mg/kg.

Clones were sequenced by immunoSEQ multiplex PCR, and TCRdb holds only the in-frame ones, with some missing. This table has tens of thousands of clones, about 85% appearing once. Patients with a history of autoimmune disease or on systemic immunosuppression were excluded. CDR1 SGHDT and CDR2 YYEEEE come from the germline V gene. Trimming removed 1 base from V and 5 bases from J; junction bases left unmatched: 5. The CDR3 consists of 16 residues. The starting material was CD4+ or CD8+ T cells sorted from blood, obtained in a trial of the OX40 agonist ivuxolimab. The TCR originated in an adult with an advanced solid tumor such as melanoma, head and neck, liver or kidney cancer. V gene TRBV5-6 combines with J gene TRBJ2-5; 13 bases fit TRBD2. CDR3 nucleotide sequence: TGTGCCAGCAGCTTGACTAGCGGGAGGGCCGGTGAGACCCAGTACTTC. This encodes CASSLTSGRAGETQYF.